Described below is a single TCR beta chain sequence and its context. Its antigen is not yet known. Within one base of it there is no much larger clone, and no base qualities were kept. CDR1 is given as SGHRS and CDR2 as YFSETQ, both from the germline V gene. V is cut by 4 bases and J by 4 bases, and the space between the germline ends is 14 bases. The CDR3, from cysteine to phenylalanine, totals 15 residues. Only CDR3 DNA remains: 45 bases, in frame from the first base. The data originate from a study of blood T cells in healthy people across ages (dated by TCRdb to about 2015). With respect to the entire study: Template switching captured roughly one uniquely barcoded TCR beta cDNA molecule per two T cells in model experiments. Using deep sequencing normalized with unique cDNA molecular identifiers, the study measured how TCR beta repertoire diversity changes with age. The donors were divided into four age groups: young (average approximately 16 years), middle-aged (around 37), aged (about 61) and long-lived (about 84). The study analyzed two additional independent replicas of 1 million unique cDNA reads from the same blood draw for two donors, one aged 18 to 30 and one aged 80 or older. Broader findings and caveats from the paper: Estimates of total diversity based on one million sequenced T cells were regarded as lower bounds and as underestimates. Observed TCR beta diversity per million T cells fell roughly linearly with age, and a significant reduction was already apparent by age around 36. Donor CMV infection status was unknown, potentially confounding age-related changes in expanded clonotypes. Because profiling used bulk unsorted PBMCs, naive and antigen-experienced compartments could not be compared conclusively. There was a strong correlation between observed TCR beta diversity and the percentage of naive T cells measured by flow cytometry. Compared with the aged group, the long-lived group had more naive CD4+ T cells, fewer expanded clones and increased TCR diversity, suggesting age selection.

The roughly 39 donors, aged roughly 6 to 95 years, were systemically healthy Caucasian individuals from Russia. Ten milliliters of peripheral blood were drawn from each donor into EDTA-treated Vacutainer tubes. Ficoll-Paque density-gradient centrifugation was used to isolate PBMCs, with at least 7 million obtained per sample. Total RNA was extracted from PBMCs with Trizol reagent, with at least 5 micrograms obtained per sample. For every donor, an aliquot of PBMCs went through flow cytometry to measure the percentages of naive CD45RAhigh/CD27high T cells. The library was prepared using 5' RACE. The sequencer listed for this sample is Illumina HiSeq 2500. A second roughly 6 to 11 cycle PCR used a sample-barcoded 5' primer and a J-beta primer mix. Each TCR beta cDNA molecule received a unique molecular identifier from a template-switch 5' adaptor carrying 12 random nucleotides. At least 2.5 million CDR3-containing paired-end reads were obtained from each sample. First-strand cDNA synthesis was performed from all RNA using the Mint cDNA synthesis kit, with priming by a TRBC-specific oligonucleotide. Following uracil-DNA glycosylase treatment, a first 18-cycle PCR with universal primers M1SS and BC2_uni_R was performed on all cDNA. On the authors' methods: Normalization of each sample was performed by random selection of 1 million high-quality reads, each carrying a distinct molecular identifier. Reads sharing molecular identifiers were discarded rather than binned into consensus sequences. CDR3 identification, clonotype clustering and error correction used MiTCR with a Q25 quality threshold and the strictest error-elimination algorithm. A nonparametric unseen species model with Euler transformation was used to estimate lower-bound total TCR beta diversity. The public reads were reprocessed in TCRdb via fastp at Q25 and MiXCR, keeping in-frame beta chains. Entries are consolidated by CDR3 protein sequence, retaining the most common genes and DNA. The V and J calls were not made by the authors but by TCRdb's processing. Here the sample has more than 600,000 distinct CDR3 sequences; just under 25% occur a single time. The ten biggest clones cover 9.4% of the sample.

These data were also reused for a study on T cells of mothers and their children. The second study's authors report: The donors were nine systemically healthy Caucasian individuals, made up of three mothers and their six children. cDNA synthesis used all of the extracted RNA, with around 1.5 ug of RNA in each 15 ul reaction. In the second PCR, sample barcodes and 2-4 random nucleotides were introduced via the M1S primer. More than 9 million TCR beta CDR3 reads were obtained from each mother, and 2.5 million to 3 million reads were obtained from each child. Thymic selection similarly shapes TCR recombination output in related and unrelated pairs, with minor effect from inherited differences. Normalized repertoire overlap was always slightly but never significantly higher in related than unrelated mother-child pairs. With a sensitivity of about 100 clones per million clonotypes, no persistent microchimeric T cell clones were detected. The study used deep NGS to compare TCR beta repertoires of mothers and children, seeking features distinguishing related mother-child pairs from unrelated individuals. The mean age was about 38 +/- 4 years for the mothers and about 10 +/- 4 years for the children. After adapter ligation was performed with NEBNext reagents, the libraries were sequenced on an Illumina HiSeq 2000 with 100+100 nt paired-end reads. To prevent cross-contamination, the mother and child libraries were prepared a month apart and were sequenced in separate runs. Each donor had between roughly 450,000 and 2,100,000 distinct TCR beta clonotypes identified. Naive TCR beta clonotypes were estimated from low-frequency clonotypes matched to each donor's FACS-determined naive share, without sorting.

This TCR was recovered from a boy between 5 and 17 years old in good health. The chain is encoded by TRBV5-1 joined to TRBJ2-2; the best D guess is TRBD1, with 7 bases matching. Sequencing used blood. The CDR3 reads CASSNHRGGTGELFF. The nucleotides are TGCGCCAGCAGCAACCACAGGGGAGGCACCGGGGAGCTGTTTTTT.